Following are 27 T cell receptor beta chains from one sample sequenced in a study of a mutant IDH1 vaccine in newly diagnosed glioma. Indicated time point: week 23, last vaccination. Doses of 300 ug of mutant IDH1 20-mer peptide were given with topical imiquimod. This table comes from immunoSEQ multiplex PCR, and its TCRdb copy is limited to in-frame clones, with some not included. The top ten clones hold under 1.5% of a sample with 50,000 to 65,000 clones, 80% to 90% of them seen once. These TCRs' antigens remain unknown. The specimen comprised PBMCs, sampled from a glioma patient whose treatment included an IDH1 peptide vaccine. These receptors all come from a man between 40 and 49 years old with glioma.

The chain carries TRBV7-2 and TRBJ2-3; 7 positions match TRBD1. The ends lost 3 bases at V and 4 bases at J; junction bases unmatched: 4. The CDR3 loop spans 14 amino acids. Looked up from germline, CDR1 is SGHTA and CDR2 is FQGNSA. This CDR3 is CASSFTGDADTQYF. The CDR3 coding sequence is TGTGCCAGCAGCTTTACAGGGGACGCAGATACGCAGTATTTT.

CDR3 nucleotides: TGTGCCAGCAGCCCGCGCGGGTGGGCTAACTATGGCTACACCTTC. Encoded protein: CASSPRGWANYGYTF. The chain uses TRBV5-8 and TRBJ1-2; D unresolved. This CDR3 is built from 15 residues. Germline V lookup: CDR1 SGHTS, CDR2 YDEGEE. V was cut by 4 bases and J by 0 bases, with 13 bases left in between.

CDR3 residues: CASSVGRYSNQPQHF. In DNA, the CDR3 is TGTGCCAGCAGTGTTGGGCGGTATAGCAATCAGCCCCAGCATTTT. The chain uses TRBV2 and TRBJ1-5; D unresolved. CDR1 and CDR2 (germline): SNHLY, FYNNEI. Trimming left V 4 bases short and J 0 bases short, with 10 bases between. The CDR3 is 15 residues long.

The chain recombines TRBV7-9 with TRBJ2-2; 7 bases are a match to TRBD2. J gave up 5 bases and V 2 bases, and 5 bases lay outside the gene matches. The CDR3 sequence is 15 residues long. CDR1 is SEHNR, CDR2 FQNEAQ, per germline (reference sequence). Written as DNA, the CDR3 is TGTGCCAGCAGCTTATGGGACTACCCAACCGGGGAGCTGTTTTTT. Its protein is CASSLWDYPTGELFF.

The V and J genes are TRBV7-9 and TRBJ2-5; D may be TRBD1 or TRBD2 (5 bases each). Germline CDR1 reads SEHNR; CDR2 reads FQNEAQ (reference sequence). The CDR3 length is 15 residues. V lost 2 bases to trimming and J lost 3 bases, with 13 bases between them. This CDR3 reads CASSLLGVEEETQYF. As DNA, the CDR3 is TGTGCCAGCAGCTTACTGGGGGTGGAGGAAGAGACCCAGTACTTC.

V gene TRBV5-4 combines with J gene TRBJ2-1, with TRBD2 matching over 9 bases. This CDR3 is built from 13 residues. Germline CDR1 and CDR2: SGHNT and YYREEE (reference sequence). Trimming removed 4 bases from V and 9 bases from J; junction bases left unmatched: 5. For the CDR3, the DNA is TGTGCCAGCAGCCCTCAGACTAGCGGTGAGCAGTTCTTC. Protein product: CASSPQTSGEQFF. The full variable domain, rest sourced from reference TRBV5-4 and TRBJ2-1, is ETGVTQSPTHLIKTRGQQVTLRCSSQSGHNTVSWYQQALGQGPQFIFQYYREEENGRGNFPPRFSGLQFPNYSSELNVNALELDDSALYLCASSPQTSGEQFFGPGTRLTVL.

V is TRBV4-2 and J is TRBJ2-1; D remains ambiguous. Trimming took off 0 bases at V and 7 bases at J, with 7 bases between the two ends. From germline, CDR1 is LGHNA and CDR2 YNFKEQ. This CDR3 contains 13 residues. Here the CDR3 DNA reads TGTGCCAGCAGCCAAGATTGGGAAAATGAGCAGTTCTTC. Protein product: CASSQDWENEQFF.

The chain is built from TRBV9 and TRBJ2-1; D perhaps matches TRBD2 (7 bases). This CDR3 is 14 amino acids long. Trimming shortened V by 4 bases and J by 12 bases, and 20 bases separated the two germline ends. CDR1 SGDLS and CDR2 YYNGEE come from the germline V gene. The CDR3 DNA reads TGTGCCAGCAGCCCCCTAGGGAGGGGGGATGGGCAGTTCTTC. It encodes CASSPLGRGDGQFF.

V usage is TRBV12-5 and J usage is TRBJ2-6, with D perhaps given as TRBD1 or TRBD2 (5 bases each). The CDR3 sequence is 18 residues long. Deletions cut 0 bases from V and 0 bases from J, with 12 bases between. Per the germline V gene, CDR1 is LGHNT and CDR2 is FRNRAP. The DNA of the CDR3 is TGTGCTAGTGGTTTGGTACGGGACGGAAGCTCTGGGGCCAACGTCCTGACTTTC. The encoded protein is CASGLVRDGSSGANVLTF.

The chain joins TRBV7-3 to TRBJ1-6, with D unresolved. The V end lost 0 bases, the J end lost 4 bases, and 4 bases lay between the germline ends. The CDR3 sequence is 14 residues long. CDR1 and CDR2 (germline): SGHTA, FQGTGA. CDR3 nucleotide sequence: TGTGCCAGCAGCTTAACAGGGTATAATTCACCCCTCCACTTT. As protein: CASSLTGYNSPLHF.

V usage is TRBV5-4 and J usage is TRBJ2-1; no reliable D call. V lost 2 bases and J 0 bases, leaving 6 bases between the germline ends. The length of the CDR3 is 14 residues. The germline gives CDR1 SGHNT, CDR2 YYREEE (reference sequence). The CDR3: CASSFGFSYNEQFF. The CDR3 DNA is TGTGCCAGCAGCTTTGGGTTCTCCTACAATGAGCAGTTCTTC.

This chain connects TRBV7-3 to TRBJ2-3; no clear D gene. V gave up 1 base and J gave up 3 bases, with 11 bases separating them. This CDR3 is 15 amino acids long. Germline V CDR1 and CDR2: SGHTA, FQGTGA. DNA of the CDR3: TGTGCCAGCAGCTTAAACCAGGCCGGGACAGATACGCAGTATTTT. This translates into CASSLNQAGTDTQYF.

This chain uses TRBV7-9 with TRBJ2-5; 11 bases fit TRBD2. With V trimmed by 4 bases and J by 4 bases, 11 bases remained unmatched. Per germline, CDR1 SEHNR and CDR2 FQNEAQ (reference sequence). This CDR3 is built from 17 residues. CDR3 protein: CASSSGTSGQKAETQYF. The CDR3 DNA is TGTGCCAGCAGCTCCGGGACTAGCGGACAAAAGGCAGAGACCCAGTACTTC. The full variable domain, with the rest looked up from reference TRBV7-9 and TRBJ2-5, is DTGVSQNPRHKITKRGQNVTFRCDPISEHNRLYWYRQTLGQGPEFLTYFQNEAQLEKSRLLSDRFSAERPKGSFSTLEIQRTEQGDSAMYLCASSSGTSGQKAETQYFGPGTRLLVL.

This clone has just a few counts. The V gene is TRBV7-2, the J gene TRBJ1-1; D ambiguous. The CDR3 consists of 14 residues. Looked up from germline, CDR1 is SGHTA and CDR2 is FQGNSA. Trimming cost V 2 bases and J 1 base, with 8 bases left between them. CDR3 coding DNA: TGTGCCAGCAGCTTAAGCCCCGGGAACACTGAAGCTTTCTTT. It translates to CASSLSPGNTEAFF.

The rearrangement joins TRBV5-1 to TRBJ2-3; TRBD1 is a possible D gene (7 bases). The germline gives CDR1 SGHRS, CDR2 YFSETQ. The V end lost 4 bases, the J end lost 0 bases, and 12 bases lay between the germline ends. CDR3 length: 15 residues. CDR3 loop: CASSPAGQSTDTQYF. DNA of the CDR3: TGCGCCAGCAGCCCCGCGGGACAGAGCACAGATACGCAGTATTTT. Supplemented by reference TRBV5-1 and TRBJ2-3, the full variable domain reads KAGVTQTPRYLIKTRGQQVTLSCSPISGHRSVSWYQQTPGQGLQFLFEYFSETQRNKGNFPGRFSGRQFSNSRSEMNVSTLELGDSALYLCASSPAGQSTDTQYFGPGTRLTVL.

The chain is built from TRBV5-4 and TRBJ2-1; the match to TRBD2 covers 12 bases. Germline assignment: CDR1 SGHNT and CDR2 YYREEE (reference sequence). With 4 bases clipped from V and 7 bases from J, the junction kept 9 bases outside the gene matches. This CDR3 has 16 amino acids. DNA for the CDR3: TGTGCCAGCAGCCCCCCACTAGCGGGAGGAAGAAATGAGCAGTTCTTC. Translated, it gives CASSPPLAGGRNEQFF.

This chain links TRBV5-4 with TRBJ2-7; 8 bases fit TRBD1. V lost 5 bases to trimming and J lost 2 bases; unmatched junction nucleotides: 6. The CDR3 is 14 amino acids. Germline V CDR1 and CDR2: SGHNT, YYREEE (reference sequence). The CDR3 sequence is CASSLQGQAYEQYF. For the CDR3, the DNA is TGTGCCAGCAGTCTCCAGGGACAGGCCTACGAGCAGTACTTC.

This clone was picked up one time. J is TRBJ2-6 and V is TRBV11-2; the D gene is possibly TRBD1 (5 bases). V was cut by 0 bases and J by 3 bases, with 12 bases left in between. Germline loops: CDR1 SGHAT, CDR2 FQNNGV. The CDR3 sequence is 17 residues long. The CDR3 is CASSLDQIRDGANVLTF. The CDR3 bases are TGTGCCAGCAGCTTAGACCAAATCAGGGATGGGGCCAACGTCCTGACTTTC.

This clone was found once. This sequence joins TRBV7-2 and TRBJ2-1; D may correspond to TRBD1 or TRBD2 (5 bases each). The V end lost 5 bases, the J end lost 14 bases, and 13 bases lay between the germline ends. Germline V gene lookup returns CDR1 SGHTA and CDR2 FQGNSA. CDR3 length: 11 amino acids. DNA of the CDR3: TGTGCCAGCAGCCAACAGGTGGGGGAGTTCTTC. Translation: CASSQQVGEFF.

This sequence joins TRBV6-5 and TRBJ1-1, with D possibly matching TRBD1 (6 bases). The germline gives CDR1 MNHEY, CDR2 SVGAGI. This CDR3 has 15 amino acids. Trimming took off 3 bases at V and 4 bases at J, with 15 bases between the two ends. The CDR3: CASSYDGGRITEAFF. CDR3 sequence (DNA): TGTGCCAGCAGTTATGATGGGGGGCGAATCACTGAAGCTTTCTTT.

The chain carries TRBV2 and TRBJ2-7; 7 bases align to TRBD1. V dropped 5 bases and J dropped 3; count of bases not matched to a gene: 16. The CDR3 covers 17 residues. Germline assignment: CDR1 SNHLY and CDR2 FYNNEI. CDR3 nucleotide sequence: TGTGCCAGCAGTTTTACCCAGCCTCCGGGACAGATCTACGAGCAGTACTTC. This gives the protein CASSFTQPPGQIYEQYF.

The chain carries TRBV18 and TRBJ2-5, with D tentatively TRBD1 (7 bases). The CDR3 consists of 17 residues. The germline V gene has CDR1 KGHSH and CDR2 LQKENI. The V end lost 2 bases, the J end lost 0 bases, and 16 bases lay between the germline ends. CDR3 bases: TGTGCCAGCTCACCAAGTAGGACAGGAGGGTACCAAGAGACCCAGTACTTC. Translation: CASSPSRTGGYQETQYF.

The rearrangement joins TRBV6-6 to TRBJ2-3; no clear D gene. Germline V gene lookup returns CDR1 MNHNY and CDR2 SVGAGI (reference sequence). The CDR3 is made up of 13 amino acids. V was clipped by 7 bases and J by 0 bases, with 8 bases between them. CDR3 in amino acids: CASTASSTDTQYF. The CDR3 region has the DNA TGTGCCAGCACGGCCAGTAGCACAGATACGCAGTATTTT.

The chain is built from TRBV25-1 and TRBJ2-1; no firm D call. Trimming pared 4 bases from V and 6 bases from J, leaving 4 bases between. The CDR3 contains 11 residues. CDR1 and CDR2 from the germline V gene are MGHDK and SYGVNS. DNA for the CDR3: TGTGCCAGCAGTGGCCCCAATGAGCAGTTCTTC. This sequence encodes CASSGPNEQFF.

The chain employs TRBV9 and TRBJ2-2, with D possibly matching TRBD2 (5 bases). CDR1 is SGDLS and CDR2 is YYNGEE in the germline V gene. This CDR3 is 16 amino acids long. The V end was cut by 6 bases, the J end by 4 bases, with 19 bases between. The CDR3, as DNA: TGTGCCAGCACGGGGAGACCTTTAGAAATCACCGGGGAGCTGTTTTTT. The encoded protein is CASTGRPLEITGELFF.

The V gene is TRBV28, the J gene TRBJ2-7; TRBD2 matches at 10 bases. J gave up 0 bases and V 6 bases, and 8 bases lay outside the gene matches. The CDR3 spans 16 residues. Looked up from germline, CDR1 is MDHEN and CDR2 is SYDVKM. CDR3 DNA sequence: TGTGCCAGCAGCTTCATAGCGGGAGGCCTCTCCTACGAGCAGTACTTC. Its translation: CASSFIAGGLSYEQYF.

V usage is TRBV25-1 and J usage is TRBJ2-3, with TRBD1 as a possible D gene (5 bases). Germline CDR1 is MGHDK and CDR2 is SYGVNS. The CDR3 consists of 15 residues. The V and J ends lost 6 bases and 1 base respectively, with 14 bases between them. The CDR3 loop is CASSDQTVRTDTQYF. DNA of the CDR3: TGTGCCAGCAGCGACCAGACAGTTCGCACAGATACGCAGTATTTT.